This record concerns one T cell receptor beta chain sequence. Its antigen is not identified. V was clipped by 6 bases and J by 9 bases, with 12 bases between them. The CDR3 runs 12 residues. CDR1 SEHNR and CDR2 FQNEAQ come from the germline V gene (reference sequence). The protocol was immunoSEQ multiplex PCR, while the TCRdb copy is restricted to in-frame clones and leaves out a portion. This table holds roughly 100,000 clones, 90% to 95% found once. The data were obtained in a study of OX40 agonist ivuxolimab in advanced cancers. Overall study context: Across the patients, intravenous ivuxolimab was delivered every 2 weeks at 0.01 to 10 mg/kg.

Study results and caveats: Within 6 weeks, CD4+ and CD8+ blood T cells expanded clonally at 0.1 to 3.0 mg/kg. Certain nonresponding patients likewise had low normalized T-cell clonal expansion.

This clonotype originated in an adult with an advanced solid tumor such as melanoma, head and neck, liver or kidney cancer. The genes are TRBV7-9 and TRBJ2-1; D gene uncertain. Sequenced material: CD4+ or CD8+ T cells sorted from blood, taken in a trial of the OX40 agonist ivuxolimab. The CDR3 is CASRWITGEQFF. Here the CDR3 DNA reads TGTGCCAGCAGGTGGATCACGGGTGAGCAGTTCTTC. The whole variable domain, remainder taken from reference TRBV7-9 and TRBJ2-1, is DTGVSQNPRHKITKRGQNVTFRCDPISEHNRLYWYRQTLGQGPEFLTYFQNEAQLEKSRLLSDRFSAERPKGSFSTLEIQRTEQGDSAMYLCASRWITGEQFFGPGTRLTVL.